Included here is one T cell receptor beta chain sequence, with context. The antigen remains undetermined. The sample is drawn from a study of CD8 T cells in Susac syndrome. RNA amounts of about 0.45 to 1 ug underwent reverse transcription with random hexamers. TCRdb called the immunoSEQ multiplex PCR reads again in MiXCR, with one record for every CDR3 protein. Of approximately 120,000 distinct CDR3 sequences listed, about 96% are singletons. General study points: A relatively small number of individuals underwent TCR sequencing and HLA analysis.

Germline V lookup: CDR1 SEHNR, CDR2 FQNEAQ (reference sequence). The CDR3 length is 13 residues. Trimming shortened V by 3 bases and J by 5 bases, and 7 bases separated the two germline ends. V and J are TRBV7-9 and TRBJ2-2; D call uncertain. Sequenced input: CD4+ T cells from PBMCs. This clonotype was sampled from a human donor in good health. CDR3 region: CASSFLATGELFF. The CDR3 coding sequence is TGTGCCAGCAGCTTCCTTGCAACCGGGGAGCTGTTTTTT.